This T cell receptor beta chain was observed in a study of beta chain features in type 1 diabetes. The study, taken as a whole, reports: Among patients, naive, central memory and Treg TCRB repertoires appeared more similar than among healthy donors. Shorter TCRB CDR3s, moderately but significantly so, marked every one of the four CD4+ subsets in Type 1 diabetes patients.

As to this clone: Its antigen is unknown.

Expressed TCRB transcripts got sequenced, as all isolated RNA was reverse transcribed. Using immunoSEQ multiplex PCR, the repertoire was profiled, and TCRdb retains in-frame clones only, with some absent. The repertoire includes over 300,000 clones, approximately 10% of them detected once, and 1% sits in the top ten. The receptor was derived from a man aged 25-45 years with type 1 diabetes. Specimen: central memory CD4+ T cells from blood.

CDR3 loop: CASSDRNRDRISGYTF. CDR3 coding DNA: TGTGCCAGCAGTGACCGCAACAGGGACAGAATTTCTGGCTACACCTTC. The chain joins TRBV6-1 to TRBJ1-2; TRBD1 matches at 7 bases. V was pared by 3 bases and J by 7 bases, with 14 bases of the junction left unmatched. This CDR3 region has 16 residues. Germline V gene data show CDR1 as MNHNS and CDR2 as SASEGT.